This record covers a single T cell receptor beta chain. Its antigen remains unknown. The data derive from a study of CD4 T cells in relation to SARS-CoV-2 and coronaviruses. As for the study in general: Negative control cultures got HIV-1 Nef peptides or no peptide. Overall study results and limits: Compared with monoreactive clones, crossreactive clones showed significantly weaker SARS-CoV-2 expansion.

Before the COVID-19 pandemic, during about 2011-2019, CD4+ T cells were taken from unexposed donors. After about 11 days of culture, CD4+ T cells were isolated. Unexposed-donor CD4+ T cells were probed with SARS-CoV-2 S/N and four cold-coronavirus spikes, cells permitting. TCRdb keeps only in-frame clones here, not all; method: immunoSEQ multiplex PCR. This repertoire shows just over 15,000 clones, roughly 78% found once; its top ten account for more than 15%. CDR1 is LNHDA and CDR2 is SQIVND in the germline V gene (reference sequence). This CDR3 contains 16 residues. Trimming cost V 1 base and J 3 bases, with 10 bases left between them.

The sequencing sample was made of CD4+ T cells from PBMCs, cultured in vitro. This rearrangement joins TRBV19 to TRBJ1-6; D is unresolved. This sequence was found in a human donor in good health. CDR3 in DNA: TGTGCCAGTAGTATAGGCCTCGTCAGCTATAATTCACCCCTCCACTTT. Translating gives CASSIGLVSYNSPLHF.